This T cell receptor (beta chain) emerged from a study of CD8 T cells in ankylosing spondylitis. Study results and limitations: There were earlier reports of some motif variants in reactive arthritis synovial fluid and blood. Apparently characteristic of ankylosing spondylitis blood was a TCR beta motif (about 8 highly homologous variants).

The CDR3 has 16 residues. V was clipped by 5 bases and J by 7 bases; unmatched bases: 9. CDR1 and CDR2 from the germline V gene are SGHTA and FQGNSA. This clonotype was recorded a few times. Its target is not known. MiXCR was run by TCRdb on the 5' RACE reads, yielding one entry per CDR3 protein. The table has about 700,000 distinct CDR3 sequences, around 20% seen once. The sequenced sample was blood, either unsorted or a sorted T cell fraction (not recorded which). This sequence was found in a male donor with ankylosing spondylitis. The J gene is TRBJ1-6, the V gene TRBV7-2; 9 positions agree with TRBD1. CDR3 DNA sequence: TGTGCCAGCAGCCCCGGCCCGGGACAGGGAAATTCACCCCTCCACTTT. The encoded protein is CASSPGPGQGNSPLHF.